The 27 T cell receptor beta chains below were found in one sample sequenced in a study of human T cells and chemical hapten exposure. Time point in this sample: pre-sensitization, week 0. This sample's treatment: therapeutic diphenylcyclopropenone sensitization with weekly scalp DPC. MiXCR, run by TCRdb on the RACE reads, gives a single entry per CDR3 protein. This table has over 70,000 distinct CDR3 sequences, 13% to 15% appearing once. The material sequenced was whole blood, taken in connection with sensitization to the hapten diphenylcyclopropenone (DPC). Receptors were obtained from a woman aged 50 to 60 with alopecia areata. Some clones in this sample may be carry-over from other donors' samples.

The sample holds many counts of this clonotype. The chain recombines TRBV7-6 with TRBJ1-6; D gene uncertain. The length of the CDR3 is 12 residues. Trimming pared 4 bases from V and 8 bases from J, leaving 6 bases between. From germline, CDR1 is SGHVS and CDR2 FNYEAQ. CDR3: CASSSYYSPLHF. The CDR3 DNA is TGTGCCAGCAGCTCCTACTATTCACCCCTCCACTTT.

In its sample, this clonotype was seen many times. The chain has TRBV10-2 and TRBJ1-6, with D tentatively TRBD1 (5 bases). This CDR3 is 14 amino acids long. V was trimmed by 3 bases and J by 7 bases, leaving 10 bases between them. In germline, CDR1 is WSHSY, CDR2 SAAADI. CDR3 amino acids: CASSDERGNSPLHF. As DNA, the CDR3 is TGCGCCAGCAGTGATGAACGGGGGAATTCACCCCTCCACTTT.

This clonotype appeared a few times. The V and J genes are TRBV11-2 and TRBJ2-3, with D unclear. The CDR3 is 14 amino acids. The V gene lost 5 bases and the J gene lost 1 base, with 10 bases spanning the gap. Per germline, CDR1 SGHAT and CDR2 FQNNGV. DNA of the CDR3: TGTGCCAGCAGCGAACTTGGGGGCACAGATACGCAGTATTTT. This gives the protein CASSELGGTDTQYF.

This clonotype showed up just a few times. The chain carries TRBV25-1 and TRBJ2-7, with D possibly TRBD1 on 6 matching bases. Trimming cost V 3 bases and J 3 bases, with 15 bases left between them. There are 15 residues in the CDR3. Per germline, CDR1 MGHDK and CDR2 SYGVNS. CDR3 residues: CASSDKDRYNYEQYF. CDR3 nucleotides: TGTGCCAGCAGTGACAAGGACAGATACAACTACGAGCAGTACTTC.

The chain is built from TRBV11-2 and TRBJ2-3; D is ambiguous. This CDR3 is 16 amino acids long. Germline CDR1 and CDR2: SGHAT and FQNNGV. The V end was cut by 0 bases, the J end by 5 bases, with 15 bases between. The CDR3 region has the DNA TGTGCCAGCAGCTTAGACCGACGGGCCGTGGAAGATACGCAGTATTTT. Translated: CASSLDRRAVEDTQYF.

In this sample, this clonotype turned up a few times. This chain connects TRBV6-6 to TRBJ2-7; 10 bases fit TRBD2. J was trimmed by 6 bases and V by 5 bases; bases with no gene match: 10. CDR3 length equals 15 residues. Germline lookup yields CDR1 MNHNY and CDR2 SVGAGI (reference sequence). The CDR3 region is CASSNPGIAGGEQYF. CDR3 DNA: TGTGCCAGCAGTAACCCGGGAATAGCGGGAGGCGAGCAGTACTTC.

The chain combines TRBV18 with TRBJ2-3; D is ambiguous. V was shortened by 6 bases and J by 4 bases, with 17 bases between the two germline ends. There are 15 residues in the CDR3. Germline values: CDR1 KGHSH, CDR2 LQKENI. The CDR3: CASSPNAPESDTQYF. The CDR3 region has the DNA TGTGCCAGCTCGCCAAACGCGCCCGAGTCAGATACGCAGTATTTT.

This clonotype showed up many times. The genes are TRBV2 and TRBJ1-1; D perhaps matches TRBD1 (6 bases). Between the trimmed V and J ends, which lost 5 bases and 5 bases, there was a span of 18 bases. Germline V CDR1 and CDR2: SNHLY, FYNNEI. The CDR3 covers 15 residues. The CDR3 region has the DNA TGTGCCAGCAGTCACAGCCGGGGGGCGAGAACTGAAGCTTTCTTT. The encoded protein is CASSHSRGARTEAFF.

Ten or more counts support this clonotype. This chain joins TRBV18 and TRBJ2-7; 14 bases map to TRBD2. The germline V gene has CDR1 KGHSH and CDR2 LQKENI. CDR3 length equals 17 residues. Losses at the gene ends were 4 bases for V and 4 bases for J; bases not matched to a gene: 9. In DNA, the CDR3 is TGTGCCAGCTCACGTACTCCGGGACTAGCGGGAGTATACGAGCAGTACTTC. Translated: CASSRTPGLAGVYEQYF.

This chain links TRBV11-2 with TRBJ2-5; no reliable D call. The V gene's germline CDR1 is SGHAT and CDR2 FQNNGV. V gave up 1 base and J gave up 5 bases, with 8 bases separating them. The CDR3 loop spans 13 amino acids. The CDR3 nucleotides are TGTGCCAGCAGCTTAGCCGGCGCCGAGACCCAGTACTTC. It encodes CASSLAGAETQYF.

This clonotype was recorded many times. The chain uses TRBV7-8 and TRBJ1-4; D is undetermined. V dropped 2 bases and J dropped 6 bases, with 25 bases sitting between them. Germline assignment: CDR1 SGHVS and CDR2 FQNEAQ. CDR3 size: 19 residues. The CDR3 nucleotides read TGTGCCAGCAGCTTATCCGAAAGTTGGCAGCTGATACGAGATGAAAAACTGTTTTTT. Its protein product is CASSLSESWQLIRDEKLFF.

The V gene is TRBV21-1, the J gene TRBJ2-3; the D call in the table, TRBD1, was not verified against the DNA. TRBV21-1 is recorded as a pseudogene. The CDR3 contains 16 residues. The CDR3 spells CASSRPGQASTDTQYF. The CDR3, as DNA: TGTGCCAGCAGCAGACCCGGACAGGCCAGCACAGATACGCAGTATTTT.

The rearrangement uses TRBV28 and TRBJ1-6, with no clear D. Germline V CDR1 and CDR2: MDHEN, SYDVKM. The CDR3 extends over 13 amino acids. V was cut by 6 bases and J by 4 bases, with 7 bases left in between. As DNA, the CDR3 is TGTGCCAGCAGGGCGGATTATAATTCACCCCTCCACTTT. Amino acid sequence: CASRADYNSPLHF.

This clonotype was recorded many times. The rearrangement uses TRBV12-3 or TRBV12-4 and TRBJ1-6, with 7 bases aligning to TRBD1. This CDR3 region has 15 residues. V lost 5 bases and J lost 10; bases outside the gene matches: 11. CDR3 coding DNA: TGTGCCAGCAGTCGAGGGGGCGCGAGGAAATCACCCCTCCACTTT. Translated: CASSRGGARKSPLHF.

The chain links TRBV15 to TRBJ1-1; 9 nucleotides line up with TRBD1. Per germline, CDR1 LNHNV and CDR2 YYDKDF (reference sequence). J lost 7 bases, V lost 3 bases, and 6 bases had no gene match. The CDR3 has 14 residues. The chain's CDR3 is CATSSGTGKNEAFF. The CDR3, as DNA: TGTGCCACCAGCAGCGGGACAGGGAAGAATGAAGCTTTCTTT.

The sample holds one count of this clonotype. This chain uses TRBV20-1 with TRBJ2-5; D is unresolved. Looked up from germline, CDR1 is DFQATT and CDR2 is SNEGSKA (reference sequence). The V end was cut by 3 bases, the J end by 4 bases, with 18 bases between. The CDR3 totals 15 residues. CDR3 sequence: CSARVLGFSPETQYF. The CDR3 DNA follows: TGCAGTGCTAGGGTTCTGGGCTTCTCCCCAGAGACCCAGTACTTC.

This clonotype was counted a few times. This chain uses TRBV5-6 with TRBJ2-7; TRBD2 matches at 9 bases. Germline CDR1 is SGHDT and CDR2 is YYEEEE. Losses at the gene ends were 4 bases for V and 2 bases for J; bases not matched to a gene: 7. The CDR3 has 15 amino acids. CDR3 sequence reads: CASSVSPSGAYEQYF. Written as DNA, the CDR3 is TGTGCCAGCAGCGTGAGCCCTAGCGGGGCCTACGAGCAGTACTTC.

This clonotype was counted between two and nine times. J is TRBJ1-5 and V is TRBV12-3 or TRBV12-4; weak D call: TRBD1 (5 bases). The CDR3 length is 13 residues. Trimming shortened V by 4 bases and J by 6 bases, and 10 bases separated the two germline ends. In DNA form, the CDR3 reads TGTGCCAGCAGTTCAGGGTTACGTCAGCCCCAGCATTTT. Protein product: CASSSGLRQPQHF.

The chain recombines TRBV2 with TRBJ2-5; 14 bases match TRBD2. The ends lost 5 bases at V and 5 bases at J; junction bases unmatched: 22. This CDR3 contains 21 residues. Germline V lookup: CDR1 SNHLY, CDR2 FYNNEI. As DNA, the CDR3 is TGTGCCAGCAGTACTCCGGGACTAGCGGGAGTTGGATGGGGCAAAATGGAGACCCAGTACTTC. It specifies CASSTPGLAGVGWGKMETQYF.

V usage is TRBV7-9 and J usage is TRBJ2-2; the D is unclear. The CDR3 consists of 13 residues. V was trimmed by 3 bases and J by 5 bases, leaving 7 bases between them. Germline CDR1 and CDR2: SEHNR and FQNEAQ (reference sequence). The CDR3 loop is CASSFKGTGELFF. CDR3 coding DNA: TGTGCCAGCAGCTTTAAGGGAACCGGGGAGCTGTTTTTT. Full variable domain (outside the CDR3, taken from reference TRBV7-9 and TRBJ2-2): DTGVSQNPRHKITKRGQNVTFRCDPISEHNRLYWYRQTLGQGPEFLTYFQNEAQLEKSRLLSDRFSAERPKGSFSTLEIQRTEQGDSAMYLCASSFKGTGELFFGEGSRLTVL.

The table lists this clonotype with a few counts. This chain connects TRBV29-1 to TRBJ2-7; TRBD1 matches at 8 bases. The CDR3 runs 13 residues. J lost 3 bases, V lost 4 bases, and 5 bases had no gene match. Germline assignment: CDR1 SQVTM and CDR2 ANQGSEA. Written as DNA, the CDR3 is TGCAGCGTTGCCGGGACAGGAGTCTACGAGCAGTACTTC. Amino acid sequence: CSVAGTGVYEQYF.

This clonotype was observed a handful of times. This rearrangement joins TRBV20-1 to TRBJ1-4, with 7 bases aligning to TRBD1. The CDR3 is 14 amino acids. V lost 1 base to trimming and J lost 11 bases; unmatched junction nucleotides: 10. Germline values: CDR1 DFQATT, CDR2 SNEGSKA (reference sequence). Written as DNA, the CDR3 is TGCAGTGCTAGAGTAGGCCAAGGGGGCGTGAAACTGTTTTTT. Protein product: CSARVGQGGVKLFF.

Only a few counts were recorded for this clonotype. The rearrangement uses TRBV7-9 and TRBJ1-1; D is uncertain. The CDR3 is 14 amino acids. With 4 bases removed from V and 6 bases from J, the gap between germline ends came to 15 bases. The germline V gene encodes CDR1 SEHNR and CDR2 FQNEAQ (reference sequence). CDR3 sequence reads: CASSSLAELAEAFF. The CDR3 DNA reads TGTGCCAGCAGCTCCCTAGCCGAACTTGCTGAAGCTTTCTTT.

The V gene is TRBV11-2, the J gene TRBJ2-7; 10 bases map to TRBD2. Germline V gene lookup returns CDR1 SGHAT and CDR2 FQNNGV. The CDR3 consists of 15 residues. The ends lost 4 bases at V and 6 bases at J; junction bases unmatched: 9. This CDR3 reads CASSSRLAGLGEQYF. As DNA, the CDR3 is TGTGCCAGCAGCTCCCGACTAGCGGGCCTTGGCGAGCAGTACTTC.

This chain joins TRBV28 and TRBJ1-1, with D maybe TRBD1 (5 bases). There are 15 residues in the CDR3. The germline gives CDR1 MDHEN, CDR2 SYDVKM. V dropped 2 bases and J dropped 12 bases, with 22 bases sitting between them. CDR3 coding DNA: TGTGCCAGCAGTTTACCTAATTCGGGCACCAGGGTTCCTTTCTTT. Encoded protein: CASSLPNSGTRVPFF.

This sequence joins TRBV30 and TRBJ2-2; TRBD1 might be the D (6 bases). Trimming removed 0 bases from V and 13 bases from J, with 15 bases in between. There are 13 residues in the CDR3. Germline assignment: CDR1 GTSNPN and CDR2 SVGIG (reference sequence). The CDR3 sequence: CAWSVVGTRSLFF. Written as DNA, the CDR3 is TGTGCCTGGAGTGTAGTGGGGACACGGTCGCTGTTTTTT.

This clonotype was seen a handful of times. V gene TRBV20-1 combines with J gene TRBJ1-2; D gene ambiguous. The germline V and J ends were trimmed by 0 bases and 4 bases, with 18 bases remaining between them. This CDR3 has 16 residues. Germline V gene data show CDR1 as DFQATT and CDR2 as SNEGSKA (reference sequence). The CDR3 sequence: CSARDYSDGLVYGYTF. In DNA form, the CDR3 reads TGCAGTGCTAGAGATTATAGCGACGGTTTAGTCTATGGCTACACCTTC.